The rows below give T cell receptor beta chains drawn from one sample of a study of beta chain features in type 1 diabetes. Sequencing was performed with immunoSEQ multiplex PCR; in TCRdb, only in-frame clones are kept and a portion is missing. Found here are some 160,000 clones, approximately 8.8% of them singletons; the top ten hold 0.7%. The sample was central memory CD4+ T cells from blood. Receptors were obtained from a woman aged 30 to 39 with type 1 diabetes. Both conserved end residues are part of each CDR3. Fields, in order: J gene, D gene, V gene, CDR3 length, clone size, CDR3 protein, CDR3 DNA. The D gene is left open where the match is weak. Clone sizes are given selectively: once, few, many, or a class where the clone is expanded.

>TRBJ1-1|.|TRBV27|13|few
CASSLRGNTEAFF
TGTGCCAGCAGTTTACGGGGAAACACTGAAGCTTTCTTT
>TRBJ2-7|TRBD1|TRBV6-5|14|.
CASSIDRDGYEQYF
TGTGCCAGCAGCATCGACAGGGACGGCTACGAGCAGTACTTC
>TRBJ2-1|TRBD1|TRBV7-3|14|many
CASSPTTGHNEQFF
TGTGCCAGCAGCCCTACGACAGGGCACAATGAGCAGTTCTTC
>TRBJ1-2|.|TRBV29-1|14|few
CSVEGPGPGGGYTF
TGCAGCGTTGAAGGGCCCGGACCCGGGGGGGGCTACACCTTC
>TRBJ2-3|TRBD2|TRBV29-1|11|few
CSGSSGGTQYF
TGCAGCGGAAGTAGCGGGGGTACGCAGTATTTT
>TRBJ2-1|.|TRBV2|13|few
CASSDEGRYEQFF
TGTGCCAGCAGTGATGAGGGTCGGTATGAGCAGTTCTTC
>TRBJ2-3|TRBD2|TRBV7-3|13|few
CASTSGRADTQYF
TGTGCCAGCACTAGCGGGAGGGCAGATACGCAGTATTTT
>TRBJ1-2|.|TRBV30|13|few
CAWSPMGRGGYTF
TGTGCCTGGAGCCCGATGGGGCGGGGTGGCTACACCTTC
>TRBJ2-2|.|TRBV18|16|few
CASSPREGENTGELFF
TGTGCCAGCTCACCCAGAGAGGGTGAGAACACCGGGGAGCTGTTTTTT
>TRBJ2-3|.|TRBV18|14|.
CASSPPVRADTQYF
TGTGCCAGCTCACCACCGGTGAGGGCAGATACGCAGTATTTT
>TRBJ2-7|TRBD2|TRBV29-1|12|few
CSVVGTSGGTYF
TGCAGCGTTGTAGGGACTAGCGGGGGGACTTACTTC
>TRBJ1-2|.|TRBV5-4|14|few
CASSLAGMIQGYTF
TGTGCCAGCAGCTTGGCCGGCATGATACAGGGCTACACCTTC
>TRBJ1-1|TRBD1|TRBV30|12|few
CAWSLQGIEAFF
TGTGCCTGGAGTCTACAGGGGATTGAAGCTTTCTTT
>TRBJ2-3|TRBD2|TRBV7-3|16|.
CASSRSSGRGLDTQYF
TGTGCCAGCAGCCGTTCTAGCGGGAGGGGTTTAGATACGCAGTATTTT
>TRBJ2-1|.|TRBV5-1|15|.
CASSLRLGEGNEQFF
TGCGCCAGCAGCTTGAGGCTTGGAGAGGGCAATGAGCAGTTCTTC
>TRBJ2-7|TRBD1|TRBV5-4|14|many
CASRGTGDHYEQYF
TGTGCCAGCAGAGGGACAGGGGACCACTACGAGCAGTACTTC
>TRBJ2-7|.|TRBV5-1|15|.
CASSSTFGQSYEQYF
TGCGCCAGCAGCTCAACATTCGGACAGAGCTACGAGCAGTACTTC
>TRBJ1-2|.|TRBV28|13|.
CASSIQGSGGYTF
TGTGCCAGCAGTATACAGGGTTCAGGTGGCTACACCTTC
>TRBJ1-1|TRBD1|TRBV6-6|15|few
CASSYSGQVNTEAFF
TGTGCCAGCAGTTACTCCGGACAGGTGAACACTGAAGCTTTCTTT
>TRBJ2-7|TRBD2|TRBV18|12|.
CASSPGGDEQYF
TGTGCCAGCTCACCCGGGGGGGACGAGCAGTACTTC